The 21 T cell receptor beta chains given below trace back to one sample, sequenced in a study of B cell selection in AIRE deficiency. Sequenced by immunoSEQ multiplex PCR; TCRdb stores in-frame clones only, minus some. The repertoire holds some 25,000 clones, with around 93% as singletons. Regulatory T cells were sorted as CD4+CD25hiCD127low/negative cells. The sample taken for sequencing was CD4+CD25+ Tregs sorted from PBMCs. These receptors originate from a human donor in good health.

This clone is termed medium-sized. The V call is TRBV28, the J call TRBJ1-2; D gene uncertain. V lost 3 bases, J lost 1 base, and 6 bases lay in between. Germline CDR1 and CDR2: MDHEN and SYDVKM. The CDR3 is 13 amino acids. CDR3 nucleotide sequence: TGTGCCAGCAGTTTGGCGGGTAACTATGGCTACACCTTC. Protein product: CASSLAGNYGYTF.

The gene calls are TRBV4-1 and TRBJ2-4; TRBD2 might be the D (6 bases). The germline CDR1 and CDR2 sequences are MGHRA and YSYEKL. Trimming shortened V by 3 bases and J by 1 base, and 16 bases separated the two germline ends. The CDR3 is made up of 17 amino acids. The CDR3 DNA reads TGCGCCAGCAGCCAGGAGGGCCAGGGACCGGCCAAAAACATTCAGTACTTC. Protein product: CASSQEGQGPAKNIQYF.

This clone was found a few times. The CDR3 protein is CASSYTRIYGYTF. The CDR3, as DNA: TGTGCCAGCAGTTACACCAGGATTTATGGCTACACCTTC. The chain couples TRBV6-5 to TRBJ1-2; no clear D. The CDR3 sequence is 13 residues long. The ends were cut back, 2 bases at V and 5 bases at J, with 9 bases in the middle. Germline V gene sequence: CDR1 MNHEY, CDR2 SVGAGI.

The rearrangement uses TRBV19 and TRBJ1-1; TRBD1 might be the D (5 bases). Trimming removed 5 bases from V and 5 bases from J, with 21 bases in between. The CDR3 has 16 residues. Germline V gives CDR1 LNHDA, CDR2 SQIVND (reference sequence). The CDR3 bases are TGTGCCAGTAGTCTTAATACGGGGGTGTATGGTACTGAAGCTTTCTTT. Translating gives CASSLNTGVYGTEAFF.

The genes are TRBV5-1 and TRBJ1-3; TRBD1 is a possible D gene (6 bases). The CDR3 contains 13 residues. Trimming took 3 bases from V and 3 from J, leaving 7 bases between them. Germline loops: CDR1 SGHRS, CDR2 YFSETQ. The CDR3 sequence: CASSSDSGNTIYF. The DNA for the CDR3 is TGCGCCAGCAGCTCGGACAGTGGAAACACCATATATTTT.

The chain has TRBV13 and TRBJ2-7; possibly TRBD1 for D (6 bases). CDR1 and CDR2 from the germline V gene are PRHDT and FYEKMQ (reference sequence). The CDR3 is 15 residues long. V was cut by 6 bases and J by 0 bases, with 15 bases left in between. CDR3 coding DNA: TGTGCCAGCAGTTACTATCGGGACACCTCCTACGAGCAGTACTTC. Translation: CASSYYRDTSYEQYF.

This clone is a singleton in its sample. The V and J genes are TRBV19 and TRBJ1-4; tentatively, D is TRBD1 (5 bases). From germline, CDR1 is LNHDA and CDR2 SQIVND (reference sequence). Trimming stripped 5 bases from V and 5 bases from J, with 18 bases between. There are 16 residues in the CDR3. Written as DNA, the CDR3 is TGTGCCAGTAGTGCGGCCTGGACAATAGAAAATGAAAAACTGTTTTTT. It codes for CASSAAWTIENEKLFF.

The chain couples TRBV15 to TRBJ2-1, with 7 bases fitting TRBD2. V was pared by 8 bases and J by 2 bases, with 6 bases of the junction left unmatched. The CDR3 spans 14 residues. Looked up from germline, CDR1 is LNHNV and CDR2 is YYDKDF (reference sequence). CDR3 amino acids: CATGPGGAYNEQFF. Here the CDR3 DNA reads TGTGCCACCGGACCTGGGGGGGCCTACAATGAGCAGTTCTTC.

The CDR3, as DNA: TGTGCCAGCTCCACAGGACAGGGGGCGTACGAGCAGTACTTC. It codes for CASSTGQGAYEQYF. The chain employs TRBV18 and TRBJ2-7, with 11 bases fitting TRBD1. The CDR3 totals 14 residues. Per germline, CDR1 KGHSH and CDR2 LQKENI. After removal of 6 bases from V and 4 bases from J, the junction contained 5 bases not matched to a gene.

The J gene is TRBJ1-2, the V gene TRBV6-1, with 9 positions matching TRBD1. The J segment lost 4 bases and the V segment lost 6 bases, leaving 9 bases of the junction unmatched. This CDR3 has 15 residues. CDR1 is MNHNS, CDR2 SASEGT, per germline. The CDR3 sequence is CASRGDRGGVYGYTF. The CDR3, as DNA: TGTGCCAGCAGGGGTGACAGGGGGGGAGTCTATGGCTACACCTTC.

The chain combines TRBV15 with TRBJ2-2; a possible D gene is TRBD2 (6 bases). V dropped 0 bases and J dropped 5 bases, with 19 bases sitting between them. Germline CDR1 is LNHNV and CDR2 is YYDKDF (reference sequence). The CDR3 consists of 18 residues. This CDR3 reads CATSRDWLGREATGELFF. For the CDR3, the DNA is TGTGCCACCAGCAGAGATTGGTTAGGCAGGGAGGCAACCGGGGAGCTGTTTTTT.

This chain joins TRBV2 and TRBJ2-3; 10 nucleotides line up with TRBD1. Germline values: CDR1 SNHLY, CDR2 FYNNEI. The CDR3 is 16 amino acids. V gave up 6 bases and J gave up 2 bases; unmatched junction bases: 8. The CDR3 DNA reads as TGTGCCAGCAGGGCCGGGACAGGGGCCTTCACAGATACGCAGTATTTT. It codes for CASRAGTGAFTDTQYF.

V and J are TRBV5-1 and TRBJ2-5; D is perhaps TRBD2 (6 bases). The CDR3 sequence is 15 residues long. V lost 0 bases to trimming and J lost 5 bases, with 14 bases between them. CDR1 is SGHRS, CDR2 YFSETQ, per germline. CDR3 in amino acids: CASSLDGGAQETQYF. CDR3 DNA sequence: TGCGCCAGCAGCTTGGACGGAGGGGCGCAGGAGACCCAGTACTTC. Full variable domain (outside the CDR3, taken from reference TRBV5-1 and TRBJ2-5): KAGVTQTPRYLIKTRGQQVTLSCSPISGHRSVSWYQQTPGQGLQFLFEYFSETQRNKGNFPGRFSGRQFSNSRSEMNVSTLELGDSALYLCASSLDGGAQETQYFGPGTRLLVL.

The chain employs TRBV11-2 and TRBJ2-5; the D is unclear. V was pared by 0 bases and J by 2 bases, with 19 bases between. Germline V gene data show CDR1 as SGHAT and CDR2 as FQNNGV. This CDR3 contains 18 residues. The CDR3 loop is CASSLDRSWGAVQETQYF. CDR3 DNA: TGTGCCAGCAGCTTAGATCGGAGTTGGGGTGCGGTTCAAGAGACCCAGTACTTC.

J is TRBJ1-1 and V is TRBV12-2. TRBV12-2 represents a pseudogene. CDR3 size: 16 residues. This CDR3 is CASRLAIPSVDTEAFF. CDR3 nucleotides: TGTGCAAGTCGCTTAGCCATCCCCAGCGTCGACACTGAAGCTTTCTTT.

The table lists this clone with a few counts. This chain joins TRBV5-1 and TRBJ2-2; 8 positions match TRBD2. The CDR3 is 16 residues long. With V trimmed by 4 bases and J by 4 bases, 9 bases remained unmatched. Germline CDR1 reads SGHRS; CDR2 reads YFSETQ. The CDR3 sequence: CASSPRRGGITGELFF. CDR3 DNA: TGCGCCAGCAGCCCGCGTCGGGGGGGCATCACCGGGGAGCTGTTTTTT.

This clone has a single count. J is TRBJ1-6 and V is TRBV5-1; maybe TRBD1 (5 bases). The CDR3 has 14 amino acids. The germline V gene has CDR1 SGHRS and CDR2 YFSETQ. V shed 2 bases and J shed 4 bases, with 7 bases lying between them. The CDR3 loop reads CASSFGQYNSPLHF. The CDR3 DNA reads TGCGCCAGCAGCTTCGGACAATATAATTCACCCCTCCACTTT.

This sequence joins TRBV5-1 and TRBJ1-4; D unresolved. CDR3 length equals 13 residues. The V end lost 0 bases, the J end lost 5 bases, and 5 bases lay between the germline ends. Germline-derived CDR1 and CDR2 are SGHRS and YFSETQ. The CDR3 DNA reads as TGCGCCAGCAGCTTGGCCCAGAATGAAAAACTGTTTTTT. Encoded protein: CASSLAQNEKLFF.

J is TRBJ1-1 and V is TRBV18; no firm D call. The V and J ends lost 4 bases and 1 base respectively, with 7 bases between them. The CDR3 is made up of 13 amino acids. Germline assignment: CDR1 KGHSH and CDR2 LQKENI. The chain's CDR3 is CASSRGRNTEAFF. The DNA of the CDR3 is TGTGCCAGCTCACGAGGACGGAACACTGAAGCTTTCTTT.

The J gene is TRBJ2-3, the V gene TRBV9, with a possible D match to TRBD2 (5 bases). V was cut by 1 base and J by 6 bases, with 9 bases left in between. The CDR3 is 13 residues long. Germline V CDR1 and CDR2: SGDLS, YYNGEE. The CDR3 protein is CASSVRAGDTQYF. CDR3 coding DNA: TGTGCCAGCAGCGTAAGGGCGGGTGATACGCAGTATTTT. Drawing the rest from reference TRBV9 and TRBJ2-3, the complete variable domain is DSGVTQTPKHLITATGQRVTLRCSPRSGDLSVYWYQQSLDQGLQFLIQYYNGEERAKGNILERFSAQQFPDLHSELNLSSLELGDSALYFCASSVRAGDTQYFGPGTRLTVL.

In its sample, this clone was seen a few times. CDR3 residues: CASSSTSGIGELFF. The DNA for the CDR3 is TGTGCCAGCAGCTCGACTAGCGGGATCGGGGAGCTGTTTTTT. The chain has TRBV7-2 and TRBJ2-2; 11 nucleotides align to TRBD2. In germline, CDR1 is SGHTA, CDR2 FQGNSA. V trimming: 4 bases; J trimming: 7 bases; junction bases outside the gene matches: 2. The CDR3 sequence is 14 residues long. The full variable domain, its missing parts supplied by reference TRBV7-2 and TRBJ2-2, is GAGVSQSPSNKVTEKGKDVELRCDPISGHTALYWYRQSLGQGLEFLIYFQGNSAPDKSGLPSDRFSAERTGGSVSTLTIQRTQQEDSAVYLCASSSTSGIGELFFGEGSRLTVL.